The clone carrying this T cell receptor beta chain was detected only a few times. Using its own MiXCR run on the RACE reads, TCRdb lists one record per CDR3 protein. The sample carries 190,000 or so distinct CDR3 sequences, approximately 24% recorded once. The data were obtained in a study of human T cells and chemical hapten exposure. Background on the study: Patients got weekly scalp diphenylcyclopropenone doses over the approximately 25-week study.

CDR3 length equals 14 residues. The germline V gene has CDR1 MDHEN and CDR2 SYDVKM. After removal of 5 bases from V and 6 bases from J, the junction contained 9 bases not matched to a gene. Time point described: patch test 3, about 24 weeks after DPC sensitization. The treatment is: therapeutic diphenylcyclopropenone sensitization with weekly scalp DPC. This TCR came from a middle-aged woman with alopecia areata. Some clones in this sample may be carry-over from other donors' samples. This chain links TRBV28 with TRBJ1-1; the match to TRBD1 covers 7 bases. The material sequenced was whole blood, taken in connection with sensitization to the hapten diphenylcyclopropenone (DPC). The CDR3 sequence is CASSPGGGGAEAFF. DNA of the CDR3: TGTGCCAGCAGTCCCGGAGGGGGCGGCGCTGAAGCTTTCTTT.